This is a list of T cell receptor beta chains from one sample in a study of blood T cell repertoires in COVID-19. Here immunoSEQ multiplex PCR was the method, and the copy in TCRdb shows in-frame clones only, minus some. The sample lists 150,000 to 200,000 clones, about 86% occurring once. The sequencing input was peripheral blood. The receptors shown here come from a man aged 50 to 60 with active or convalescent COVID-19. Each CDR3 is given with its conserved first and last residue. A D gene is named only where the DNA matches it firmly. Clone size is given for some rows only: seen once, a few or many times, or a class if the clone is expanded.

TRBJ2-1 TRBV10-3 - - TGTGCCACCGGAACAGGATCCAATGAGCAGTTCTTC CATGTGSNEQFF
TRBJ1-1 TRBV6-2/TRBV6-3 - - TGTGCCAGCAGTTACTCGAGACAGTCTGAAGCTTTCTTT CASSYSRQSEAFF
TRBJ1-4 TRBV5-1 - TRBD1 TGCGCCAGCAGCTGGGGGACAGACTCCCTTGCAACTAATGAAAAACTGTTTTTT CASSWGTDSLATNEKLFF
TRBJ1-2 TRBV5-4 - - TGTGCCAGCAGCACACCCGACGGTCCGGGTAACTATGGCTACACCTTC CASSTPDGPGNYGYTF
TRBJ2-1 TRBV5-1 - TRBD2 TGCGCCAGCAGCTTGGTGCTAGCGGGTATTGGAGACAATGAGCAGTTCTTC CASSLVLAGIGDNEQFF
TRBJ1-3 TRBV5-1 - TRBD1 TGCGCCAGCAGCCACGACAGGGCCGGAAACACCATATATTTT CASSHDRAGNTIYF
TRBJ1-1 TRBV5-8 - - TGTGCCAGCAGCTTGGAGGGGGGGGCGTGGAAGACTGAAGCTTTCTTT CASSLEGGAWKTEAFF
TRBJ1-3 TRBV5-1 - TRBD1 TGCGCCAGCAGCCCCGCCGACAGGGGGTGGAACACCATATATTTT CASSPADRGWNTIYF
TRBJ2-2 TRBV24-1 - TRBD1 TGTGCCACCGAACCGACAGGGGGAAACACCGGGGAGCTGTTTTTT CATEPTGGNTGELFF
TRBJ1-1 TRBV27 - - TGTGCCAGCAGTTCCCCGGGGGGGCTGGTGAACACTGAAGCTTTCTTT CASSSPGGLVNTEAFF
TRBJ2-1 TRBV7-2 - TRBD1 TGTGCCAGCAGCCCACAATTTGACAGGGGGTTGTTCAATGAGCAGTTCTTC CASSPQFDRGLFNEQFF
TRBJ2-1 TRBV4-1 - TRBD2 TGCGCCAGCAGCACGAAACGGGGGGGCGAATACAATGAGCAGTTCTTC CASSTKRGGEYNEQFF
TRBJ2-7 TRBV6-6 - - TGTGCCAGCAGCGAGACAGGCGCCTACGAGCAGTACTTC CASSETGAYEQYF
TRBJ2-2 TRBV9 - TRBD2 TGTGCCAGCAGCCCTTGGACTAGCGGGAACACCGGGGAGCTGTTTTTT CASSPWTSGNTGELFF
TRBJ1-6 TRBV4-3 - - TGCGCCAGCAGCCAAGCGGGACATGCGGATTCACCCCTCCACTTT CASSQAGHADSPLHF
TRBJ2-2 TRBV6-5 - - TGTGCCAGCTCGATACTTGAGACGAACACCGGGGAGCTGTTTTTT CASSILETNTGELFF
TRBJ2-5 TRBV11-3 - - TGTGCCAGCAGCCCTTTCTTGGAGTACCAAGAGACCCAGTACTTC CASSPFLEYQETQYF
TRBJ2-1 TRBV7-7 many TRBD1 TGTGCTAGCAGCTTAGGGTGGGGGACAGGCAATGAGCAGTTCTTC CASSLGWGTGNEQFF
TRBJ1-5 TRBV5-1 - TRBD1 TGCGCCAGCAGCCCCGGACAGGGCGGCAATCAGCCCCAGCATTTT CASSPGQGGNQPQHF
TRBJ2-1 TRBV5-4 - - TGTGCCAGCAGCTTGGCGGAGAATGAGCAGTTCTTC CASSLAENEQFF
TRBJ2-7 TRBV6-5 - TRBD1 TGTGCCAGCAGCCTAGGACAGGGGGTGTACGAGCAGTACTTC CASSLGQGVYEQYF
TRBJ1-1 TRBV9 - - TGTGCCAGCAGCGCTACAGGGAATCGTAACACTGAAGCTTTCTTT CASSATGNRNTEAFF
TRBJ1-2 TRBV2 - - TGTGCCAGCCGAGCTGGTCTCGGTTATGGCTACACCTTC CASRAGLGYGYTF
TRBJ2-2 TRBV10-3 - - TGTGCCATCAGTTTGGGGGCTGCGAACACCGGGGAGCTGTTTTTT CAISLGAANTGELFF
TRBJ2-7 TRBV9 - TRBD2 TGTGCCAGCAGCGTAATGGGTAGCGGGAGCGGCGAGCAGTACTTC CASSVMGSGSGEQYF
TRBJ2-5 TRBV5-1 - - TGCGCCAGCAGCCAAACGAACGGGTACCAAGAGACCCAGTACTTC CASSQTNGYQETQYF
TRBJ2-1 TRBV11-2 - - TGTGCCAGCATGAAGGGGGGGCTCAATGAGCAGTTCTTC CASMKGGLNEQFF
TRBJ1-1 TRBV6-5 - - TGTGCCAGCAGTTACGGTACAGATACTGAAGCTTTCTTT CASSYGTDTEAFF
TRBJ1-5 TRBV2 - - TGTGCCAGCAGCGTCAGGGCTGGCAATCAGCCCCAGCATTTT CASSVRAGNQPQHF
TRBJ1-1 TRBV7-6 - - TGTGCCAGCAGCCCCGGACAGAACGCTGAAGCTTTCTTT CASSPGQNAEAFF
TRBJ2-7 TRBV6-2/TRBV6-3 - - TGTGCCAGCAGTTACTCGAAAGATCGGGCTGGAGGGTGGTACGAGCAGTACTTC CASSYSKDRAGGWYEQYF
TRBJ2-1 TRBV7-2 - TRBD2 TGTGCCAGCAGCCCGACTAGCGGGGGCCTCTCCTACAATGAGCAGTTCTTC CASSPTSGGLSYNEQFF
TRBJ2-6 TRBV6-6 few TRBD1 TGTGCCAGCAGGGCTACAGGGGGGTCTGGGGCCAACGTCCTGACTTTC CASRATGGSGANVLTF
TRBJ2-2 TRBV10-3 - TRBD1 TGTGCCATCAAATCCAGACAGGGGCGGGATTCGAACACCGGGGAGCTGTTTTTT CAIKSRQGRDSNTGELFF
TRBJ2-1 TRBV3-1/TRBV3-2 - TRBD2 TGTGCCAGCAGCCAAGAGGTTTTGGCTAGCGGGAGAGCAAACAATGAGCAGTTCTTC CASSQEVLASGRANNEQFF
TRBJ1-2 TRBV2 once TRBD1 TGTGCCAGCAGGCCGACAGGGGCAGGCTACACCTTC CASRPTGAGYTF
TRBJ2-7 TRBV15 - TRBD2 TGTGCCACCAGCAGTCGGGATAGCGGGGCCCTCCACTACGAGCAGTACTTC CATSSRDSGALHYEQYF
TRBJ2-5 TRBV11-3 - TRBD2 TGTGCCAGCAGCTCCGGGACTAGCGGGACACTCCAAGAGACCCAGTACTTC CASSSGTSGTLQETQYF
TRBJ2-5 TRBV2 - TRBD1 TGTGCCAGCAGAGGGGACAGGGGCTCGGAGACCCAGTACTTC CASRGDRGSETQYF
TRBJ2-7 TRBV7-6 - TRBD1 TGTGCCAGCAGCTTATTTGCGGCTGGACAGGGCTTTAACTACGAGCAGTACTTC CASSLFAAGQGFNYEQYF
TRBJ2-3 TRBV14 once TRBD1 TGTGCCAGCAGCCAGAGGACAGGGACGAGAAACCCAGATACGCAGTATTTT CASSQRTGTRNPDTQYF
TRBJ2-7 TRBV18 once TRBD2 TGTGCCAGCTCCCCCGAGACTAGCGGGAGGTACGAGCAGTACTTC CASSPETSGRYEQYF
TRBJ1-6 TRBV30 - - TGTGCCTGGAGTCCGGGGAGTACGGGTAATTCACCCCTCCACTTT CAWSPGSTGNSPLHF
TRBJ1-1 TRBV7-2 - - TGTGCCAGCAGCTTAGCTCAGGGTTGGACTGAAGCTTTCTTT CASSLAQGWTEAFF
TRBJ1-2 TRBV9 - - TGTGCCAGCAGCGTAACCCCAGGGGCAGGCGATGGCTACACCTTC CASSVTPGAGDGYTF
TRBJ1-1 TRBV21-1 - - TGTGCCAGCACGACGACAGAGAACACTGAAGCTTTCTTT CASTTTENTEAFF
TRBJ2-3 TRBV6-5 once TRBD2 TGTGCCAGCAGGTCTAGCGGGAGGGTGGCAGATACGCAGTATTTT CASRSSGRVADTQYF
TRBJ2-5 TRBV5-1 - - TGCGCCAGCAGTTCCGGGACTCCCAGGGAGACCCAGTACTTC CASSSGTPRETQYF
TRBJ2-7 TRBV6-5 - TRBD1 TGTGCCAGCAGAGGGCCGGGACAGAACTACGAGCAGTACTTC CASRGPGQNYEQYF
TRBJ2-5 TRBV4-2 - - TGTGCCAGCAGCCATGGGGTGGGAGGCGGCAAAGAGACCCAGTACTTC CASSHGVGGGKETQYF